The 2 T cell receptor beta chains given below trace back to one sample, sequenced in a study of blood T cell repertoires in COVID-19. Repertoires were generated with immunoSEQ multiplex PCR, while TCRdb's copy carries only in-frame clones and drops some. The data contain more than 75,000 clones, more than 75% of them seen just once; the ten biggest clones take up 4.5% to 6%. Specimen: peripheral blood. The receptors originated from a woman at least 80 years old with active COVID-19.

This clone was counted a single time. The chain is built from TRBV28 and TRBJ2-3; 9 bases match TRBD1. The germline V gene has CDR1 MDHEN and CDR2 SYDVKM. The CDR3 is 17 amino acids. V lost 0 bases and J lost 2; bases outside the gene matches: 6. This chain's CDR3 is CASSLWKGTGLTDTQYF. Here the CDR3 DNA reads TGTGCCAGCAGTTTATGGAAGGGGACAGGGCTCACAGATACGCAGTATTTT.

The chain joins TRBV11-3 to TRBJ2-1; 9 bases are a match to TRBD1. The germline V gene encodes CDR1 SGHNT and CDR2 YENEEA. The ends lost 5 bases at V and 2 bases at J; junction bases unmatched: 4. This CDR3 comprises 15 residues. The CDR3 region has the DNA TGTGCCAGCAGCATAGGGACAGGGACCTACAATGAGCAGTTCTTC. Protein product: CASSIGTGTYNEQFF. Complete variable domain (other parts from reference TRBV11-3 and TRBJ2-1): EAGVVQSPRYKIIEKKQPVAFWCNPISGHNTLYWYLQNLGQGPELLIRYENEEAVDDSQLPKDRFSAERLKGVDSTLKIQPAELGDSAVYLCASSIGTGTYNEQFFGPGTRLTVL.